This TCR beta chain was identified during a study of OX40 agonist ivuxolimab in advanced cancers. The timepoints at which blood was sampled were baseline, cycle 4 day 1, and cycle 7 day 1. After removal of 10 bases from V and 3 bases from J, the junction contained 8 bases not matched to a gene. The germline V gene encodes CDR1 MGHDK and CDR2 SYGVNS. CDR3 length: 13 residues. Assay used: immunoSEQ multiplex PCR; TCRdb lists only in-frame clones, some missing. The top ten clones hold over 20% of a sample with approximately 35,000 clones, approximately 78% of them seen once. The specimen was CD4+ or CD8+ T cells sorted from blood, collected in a trial of the OX40 agonist ivuxolimab. The chain is built from TRBV25-1 and TRBJ2-7, with 8 bases identical to TRBD2. The origin of this receptor is an adult with an advanced solid tumor such as melanoma, head and neck, liver or kidney cancer. CDR3 nucleotides: TGTGCCACCAAGGGACTAGGGGGCTACGAGCAGTACTTC. The encoded protein is CATKGLGGYEQYF.